This is a list of T cell receptor beta chains from one sample in a study of cytomegalovirus exposure and HLA in healthy donors. Measured with immunoSEQ multiplex PCR; TCRdb has only the in-frame clones, and not every one. The data show some 120,000 clones, with around 80% seen just once and 0.95% to 1.5% held by the top ten. Sequenced sample: PBMCs. These receptors were taken from a female donor in good health and CMV-seronegative. Each CDR3 is given with its conserved first and last residue. The D gene is left open where the match is weak. The size field is filled for only some rows; it gives once, few, many or a size class.

v_gene	j_gene	len	d_gene	abundance	CDR3aa	CDR3nt
TRBV28	TRBJ2-4	17	NA	once	CASSFHSGTLAKNIQYF	TGTGCCAGCAGTTTCCACAGCGGTACCCTAGCCAAAAACATTCAGTACTTC
TRBV6-5	TRBJ2-7	14	NA	NA	CASSYSSGVYEQYF	TGTGCCAGCAGTTACTCATCCGGGGTTTACGAGCAGTACTTC
TRBV9	TRBJ2-1	15	NA	NA	CASSVDQGSYNEQFF	TGTGCCAGCAGCGTAGATCAGGGTTCCTACAATGAGCAGTTCTTC
TRBV7-9	TRBJ2-2	15	NA	NA	CASSPAASSAGELFF	TGTGCCAGCAGCCCCGCGGCTAGCAGTGCGGGGGAGCTGTTTTTT
TRBV6-1	TRBJ2-5	12	TRBD1	NA	CVTDRVGETQYF	TGTGTTACGGACAGGGTTGGAGAGACCCAGTACTTC
TRBV30	TRBJ1-2	12	NA	NA	CAWTRVGYGYTF	TGTGCCTGGACTCGGGTCGGCTATGGCTACACCTTC
TRBV6-5	TRBJ1-6	15	NA	NA	CASSYSGGGREPLHF	TGTGCCAGCAGTTACTCCGGGGGGGGCCGGGAGCCCCTCCACTTT
TRBV28	TRBJ2-7	15	TRBD2	once	CASSSLAGGPGEQYF	TGTGCCAGCAGTTCGCTAGCGGGTGGGCCTGGAGAGCAGTACTTC
TRBV7-2	TRBJ2-6	13	NA	NA	CAGHSSGANVLTF	TGTGCCGGACACAGCTCTGGGGCCAACGTCCTGACTTTC
TRBV2	TRBJ2-1	15	TRBD2	NA	CASRPAGGPYNEQFF	TGTGCCAGCAGGCCGGCGGGAGGGCCTTACAATGAGCAGTTCTTC
TRBV7-2	TRBJ1-2	15	NA	few	CASSLQGGAPYGYTF	TGTGCCAGCAGCTTACAGGGTGGGGCCCCCTATGGCTACACCTTC
TRBV4-1	TRBJ1-2	16	NA	NA	CASSHPSGAVNYGYTF	TGCGCCAGCAGCCACCCCAGCGGAGCCGTTAACTATGGCTACACCTTC
TRBV10-1	TRBJ2-1	13	TRBD1	NA	CASSESGRGKQFF	TGCGCCAGCAGTGAGTCGGGCAGGGGGAAACAATTCTTC
TRBV18	TRBJ1-3	14	NA	NA	CASSTQFSGNTIYF	TGTGCCAGCTCAACCCAGTTCTCTGGAAACACCATATATTTT
TRBV2	TRBJ1-4	15	NA	NA	CASSDQGLTNEKLFF	TGTGCCAGCAGTGATCAGGGTTTAACTAATGAAAAACTGTTTTTT
TRBV29-1	TRBJ1-1	14	TRBD1	NA	CSAAGTGGPREFFF	TGCAGCGCCGCCGGGACAGGGGGCCCGCGGGAATTTTTCTTT
TRBV28	TRBJ1-6	16	NA	few	CASSPLGGQYNSPLHF	TGTGCCAGCTCCCCCCTTGGGGGACAATATAATTCACCCCTCCACTTT
TRBV14	TRBJ1-1	15	TRBD1	NA	CASSQDPGGNTEAFF	TGTGCCAGCAGCCAAGATCCAGGGGGCAACACTGAAGCTTTCTTT
TRBV2	TRBJ1-2	12	NA	NA	CASSRGGYGYTF	TGTGCCAGCAGTAGAGGGGGCTATGGCTACACCTTC
TRBV6-1	TRBJ1-2	15	TRBD1	NA	CASSPRDRGSYGYTF	TGTGCCAGCAGTCCCCGGGACAGGGGGAGCTATGGCTACACCTTC
TRBV18	TRBJ1-4	14	NA	NA	CASSPGQLNEKLFF	TGTGCCAGCTCACCAGGACAGCTGAATGAAAAACTGTTTTTT
TRBV27	TRBJ1-1	16	TRBD1	NA	CASSTRDSRRNTEAFF	TGTGCCAGCAGTACCAGGGACAGCCGGAGGAACACTGAAGCTTTCTTT
TRBV10-1	TRBJ1-2	16	TRBD1	few	CASSESGGQGGYGYTF	TGCGCCAGCAGTGAGTCGGGTGGACAGGGGGGATATGGCTACACCTTC
TRBV7-2	TRBJ2-1	14	NA	NA	CASSLAASYNEQFF	TGTGCCAGCAGCTTAGCAGCCTCCTACAATGAGCAGTTCTTC
TRBV7-8	TRBJ2-7	18	TRBD2	NA	CASSLRSAGDGRRDEQYF	TGTGCCAGCAGCTTACGGAGTGCGGGGGACGGACGGCGAGACGAGCAGTACTTC
TRBV7-9	TRBJ2-1	15	NA	NA	CASSTWSGSYNEQFF	TGTGCCAGCAGCACCTGGTCGGGTTCCTACAATGAGCAGTTCTTC
TRBV5-1	TRBJ1-1	15	NA	NA	CASSLVATGPREAFF	TGCGCCAGCAGCTTGGTTGCGACAGGTCCTCGTGAAGCTTTCTTT
TRBV5-1	TRBJ1-2	16	TRBD1	NA	CASSLEGMGQAYGYTF	TGCGCCAGCAGCTTGGAGGGTATGGGACAGGCCTATGGCTACACCTTC
TRBV10-3	TRBJ2-3	15	TRBD1	NA	CAISGGTALTDTQYF	TGTGCCATCAGTGGGGGGACAGCTCTCACAGATACGCAGTATTTT
TRBV27	TRBJ1-5	14	NA	NA	CASSPQGNNQPQHF	TGTGCCAGCAGTCCTCAGGGGAACAATCAGCCCCAGCATTTT
TRBV29-1	TRBJ2-7	12	TRBD1	NA	CSVVRGSNEQYF	TGCAGCGTTGTCAGGGGGTCCAACGAGCAGTACTTC
TRBV2	TRBJ1-2	16	NA	NA	CASRGDGRGGRNGYTF	TGTGCCAGCAGGGGGGATGGGCGGGGGGGAAGAAATGGCTACACCTTC
TRBV6-5	TRBJ1-1	14	NA	few	CASSYSRGFTEAFF	TGTGCCAGCAGCTATTCCCGGGGGTTCACTGAAGCTTTCTTT
TRBV11-2	TRBJ2-2	14	NA	once	CASSFWTLSGELFF	TGTGCCAGCAGCTTTTGGACACTCTCCGGGGAGCTGTTTTTT
TRBV5-1	TRBJ2-1	12	NA	NA	CASNERGNEQFF	TGCGCCAGCAATGAGAGGGGGAATGAGCAGTTCTTC
TRBV19	TRBJ2-1	17	TRBD1	few	CASSISVRTGRGNEQFF	TGTGCCAGTAGTATTTCGGTAAGGACAGGGAGAGGCAATGAGCAGTTCTTC
TRBV6-1	TRBJ1-1	17	NA	NA	CASRAGGSRRANTEAFF	TGTGCCAGCCGTGCGGGGGGCTCAAGGAGGGCGAACACTGAAGCTTTCTTT
TRBV6-1	TRBJ2-7	11	TRBD1	NA	CASVEQGQQYF	TGTGCCAGCGTTGAACAGGGGCAGCAGTACTTC
TRBV5-6	TRBJ1-2	14	NA	NA	CASSPSGEVYGYTF	TGTGCCAGCAGCCCTTCCGGTGAGGTCTATGGCTACACCTTC
TRBV2	TRBJ1-1	13	NA	NA	CASSEERNTEAFF	TGTGCCAGCAGTGAGGAGAGGAACACTGAAGCTTTCTTT
TRBV6-1	TRBJ2-7	13	NA	NA	CASSKDYGGEQYF	TGTGCCAGCAGTAAGGACTATGGAGGGGAGCAGTACTTC
TRBV11-1	TRBJ2-1	16	NA	few	CASRLERWSSYNEQFF	TGTGCCAGCAGACTCGAGCGTTGGAGCTCCTACAATGAGCAGTTCTTC
TRBV2	TRBJ2-2	16	TRBD2	NA	CASSDDGGALTGELFF	TGTGCCAGCAGTGATGACGGGGGGGCGTTGACCGGGGAGCTGTTTTTT
TRBV5-5	TRBJ2-5	12	NA	few	CASSFSAGTQYF	TGTGCCAGCAGCTTCAGCGCGGGGACCCAGTACTTC
TRBV19	TRBJ2-7	13	TRBD1	few	CASMEPGGYEQYF	TGTGCCAGTATGGAGCCAGGGGGCTACGAGCAGTACTTC
TRBV28	TRBJ1-5	13	NA	few	CASRSLLIQPQHF	TGTGCCAGCAGGTCACTCTTAATTCAGCCCCAGCATTTT
TRBV11-2	TRBJ1-1	14	NA	NA	CASSHQPGGTEAFF	TGTGCCAGCAGCCACCAGCCCGGGGGCACTGAAGCTTTCTTT
TRBV7-9	TRBJ2-7	15	TRBD2	once	CSSSLVSGRWYEQYF	TGTTCCAGCAGCTTAGTAAGCGGGAGGTGGTACGAGCAGTACTTC
TRBV7-2	TRBJ2-1	15	TRBD2	few	CASSYTSGAYNEQFF	TGTGCCAGCAGCTATACTAGCGGCGCCTACAATGAGCAGTTCTTC
TRBV27	TRBJ1-5	17	NA	NA	CASSSPMEGRGNQPQHF	TGTGCCAGCAGTTCCCCCATGGAGGGCCGGGGCAATCAGCCCCAGCATTTT
TRBV28	TRBJ1-3	21	NA	few	CASSLFRTGGQLRPFGNTIYF	TGTGCCAGCAGTTTATTCCGGACCGGGGGGCAACTCAGGCCTTTTGGAAACACCATATATTTT
TRBV2	TRBJ2-2	15	NA	NA	CASRRQSANTGELFF	TGTGCCAGCAGGAGACAGTCTGCGAACACCGGGGAGCTGTTTTTT
TRBV7-9	TRBJ1-2	13	NA	NA	CASSFMGVQGYTF	TGTGCCAGCAGCTTTATGGGCGTTCAGGGCTACACCTTC
TRBV15	TRBJ2-2	14	TRBD1	NA	CATDTGGRTGELFF	TGTGCCACCGATACAGGGGGCCGCACCGGGGAGCTGTTTTTT